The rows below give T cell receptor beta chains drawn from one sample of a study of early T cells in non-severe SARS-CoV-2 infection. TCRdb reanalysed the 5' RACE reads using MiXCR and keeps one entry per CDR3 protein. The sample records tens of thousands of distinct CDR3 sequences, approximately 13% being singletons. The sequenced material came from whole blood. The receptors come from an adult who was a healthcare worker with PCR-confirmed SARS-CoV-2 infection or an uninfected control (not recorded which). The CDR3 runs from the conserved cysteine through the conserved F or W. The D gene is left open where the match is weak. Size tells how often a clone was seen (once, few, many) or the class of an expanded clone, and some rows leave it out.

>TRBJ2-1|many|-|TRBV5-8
CASSRRPSDEQFF
TGTGCCAGCAGCCGGAGACCGAGCGATGAGCAGTTCTTC
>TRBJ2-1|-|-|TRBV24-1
CATNDLTGWDNEQFF
TGTGCCACGAACGACTTAACAGGGTGGGACAATGAGCAGTTCTTC
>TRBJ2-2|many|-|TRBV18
CASSPQVTNTGELFF
TGTGCCAGCTCACCTCAAGTAACGAACACCGGGGAGCTGTTTTTT
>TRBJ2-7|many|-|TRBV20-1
CSARDRFHEQYF
TGCAGTGCTAGAGATCGATTTCACGAGCAGTACTTC
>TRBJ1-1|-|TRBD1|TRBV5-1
CASSLGTGGNTEAFF
TGCGCCAGCAGCTTGGGGACAGGAGGGAACACTGAAGCTTTCTTT
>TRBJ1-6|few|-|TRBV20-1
CSAHRGGDVNSPLHF
TGCAGTGCGCACCGGGGAGGGGACGTTAATTCACCCCTCCACTTT
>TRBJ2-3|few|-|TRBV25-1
CASSGRSRDRPDTQYF
TGTGCCAGCAGTGGCCGGAGCAGGGATCGCCCAGATACGCAGTATTTT
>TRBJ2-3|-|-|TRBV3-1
CASSQSVAYTQYF
TGTGCCAGCAGCCAATCGGTTGCGTATACGCAGTATTTT
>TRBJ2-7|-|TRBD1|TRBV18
CASRSPGQGAREQYF
TGTGCCAGCCGTTCACCGGGACAGGGGGCGAGAGAGCAGTACTTC
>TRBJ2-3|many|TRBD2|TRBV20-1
CSARREGPDTQYF
TGCAGTGCCAGGCGGGAGGGCCCCGATACGCAGTATTTT
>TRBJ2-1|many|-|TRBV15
CATSRTRDVTYNEQFF
TGTGCCACCAGCCGTACTAGGGACGTGACCTACAATGAGCAGTTCTTC
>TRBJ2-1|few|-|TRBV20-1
CSARVIGEAYNEQFF
TGCAGTGCTAGAGTTATTGGGGAGGCCTACAATGAGCAGTTCTTC
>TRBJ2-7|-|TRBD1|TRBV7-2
CASSSRGLATTEQYF
TGTGCCAGCAGCTCCAGGGGGCTCGCGACTACCGAGCAGTACTTC